Included here is one T cell receptor beta chain sequence, with context. The antigen remains unidentified. Germline-derived CDR1 and CDR2 are SGHNT and YYREEE (reference sequence). The CDR3 is 14 amino acids. Deletions cut 4 bases from V and 2 bases from J, with 12 bases between. Vbeta (60) and Jbeta (13) primers were used in the PCR. Repertoires were generated with immunoSEQ multiplex PCR, while TCRdb's copy carries only in-frame clones and drops some. Among 100,000 to 150,000 clones listed, about 82% were seen once. This sample stems from a study of cytomegalovirus exposure and HLA in healthy donors. Whole-study findings and limits: Among CMV-associated TCR beta chains, most appeared HLA-restricted in a later analysis. Reports showed the classifier diagnosing cytomegalovirus status with high specificity and sensitivity. For presence/absence analyses, sequencing depth was assumed to be roughly uniform across donors.

Healthy individuals who donated bone marrow served as the donors. The chain joins TRBV5-4 to TRBJ1-1; possibly TRBD1 for D (5 bases). The sequence was obtained from a boy younger than 18 in good health and CMV-seronegative. The sequencing sample was made of PBMCs. The CDR3 DNA sequence: TGTGCCAGCAGCCTTGACAGCTTCAACACTGAAGCTTTCTTT. This translates into CASSLDSFNTEAFF.